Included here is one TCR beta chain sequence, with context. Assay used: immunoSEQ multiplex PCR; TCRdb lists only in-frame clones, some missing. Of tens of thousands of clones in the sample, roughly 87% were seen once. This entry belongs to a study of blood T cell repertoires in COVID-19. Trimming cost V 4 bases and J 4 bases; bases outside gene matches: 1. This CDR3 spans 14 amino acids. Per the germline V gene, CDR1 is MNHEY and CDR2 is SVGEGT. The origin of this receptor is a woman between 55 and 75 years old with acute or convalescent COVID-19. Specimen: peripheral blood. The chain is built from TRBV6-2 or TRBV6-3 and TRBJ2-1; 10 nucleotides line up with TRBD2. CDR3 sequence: CASSSAGGYNEQFF. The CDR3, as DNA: TGTGCCAGCAGTTCAGCGGGGGGGTACAATGAGCAGTTCTTC.